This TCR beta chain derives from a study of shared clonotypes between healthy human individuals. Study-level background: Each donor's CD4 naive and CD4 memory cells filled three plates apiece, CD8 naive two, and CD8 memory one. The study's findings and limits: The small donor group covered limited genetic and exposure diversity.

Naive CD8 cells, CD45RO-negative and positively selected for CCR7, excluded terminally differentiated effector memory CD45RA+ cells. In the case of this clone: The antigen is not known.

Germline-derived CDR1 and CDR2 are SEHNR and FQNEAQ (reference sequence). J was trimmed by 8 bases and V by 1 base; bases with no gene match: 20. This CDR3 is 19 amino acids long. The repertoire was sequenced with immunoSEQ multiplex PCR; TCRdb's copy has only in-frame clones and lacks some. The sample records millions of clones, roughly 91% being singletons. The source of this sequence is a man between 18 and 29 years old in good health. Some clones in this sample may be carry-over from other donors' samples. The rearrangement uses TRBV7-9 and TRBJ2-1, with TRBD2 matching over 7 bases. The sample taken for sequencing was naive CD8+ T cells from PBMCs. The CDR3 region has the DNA TGTGCCAGCAGCTTAGGGGGCAGTGGTCGCGGGAGTGTTTTCGATGAGCAGTTCTTC. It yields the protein CASSLGGSGRGSVFDEQFF.